This TCR beta chain was recorded in a study of blood T cell repertoires in COVID-19. Method: immunoSEQ multiplex PCR; TCRdb's copy keeps in-frame clones and lacks some. The sample lists a few hundred thousand clones, about 85% occurring once. The CDR3 contains 14 residues. CDR1 is SNHLY and CDR2 is FYNNEI in the germline V gene. Trimming removed 1 base from V and 3 bases from J, with 9 bases in between. The TCR originated in a man aged 40-55 years with acute or convalescent COVID-19. The V and J genes are TRBV2 and TRBJ1-2; D not resolved. The source material was peripheral blood. The CDR3 is CASSEDSRYYGYTF. CDR3 bases: TGTGCCAGCAGTGAAGACAGTCGATACTATGGCTACACCTTC.